The source of this T cell receptor beta chain is a study of identical twins. Germline lookup yields CDR1 SGHTA and CDR2 FQGNSA. CDR3 length equals 12 residues. The ends were cut back, 3 bases at V and 5 bases at J, with 5 bases in the middle. This clonotype was found many times. TCRdb passed the 5' RACE reads through MiXCR, listing each CDR3 protein once. Altogether hundreds of thousands of distinct CDR3 sequences are present, under 9% being singletons, with the ten largest covering 0.75% to 1%. This sample was also put to use in a study of yellow fever vaccine responses in identical twins.

The sequenced material came from PBMCs. The chain uses TRBV7-2 and TRBJ2-1; D remains unclear. The receptor comes from a woman in her late teens or twenties in good health. The CDR3 DNA follows: TGTGCCAGCAGCTTCGTGGACAATGAGCAGTTCTTC. Its translation is CASSFVDNEQFF.